This T cell receptor (beta chain) was obtained from a study of spatial heterogeneity in lung cancer (dated by TCRdb to between 2019 and 2020). Background for the entire study: The donors were about 71 patients from the lung TRACERx cohort who had early-stage, untreated non-small cell lung cancer. Follow-up PBMC samples were sequenced whenever available, with a median time to follow-up of approximately two years after resection. Beta-chain transcripts were consistently detected in greater numbers than alpha-chain transcripts, which likely reflects a higher abundance of beta-chain transcripts. In the raw uncorrected reads, each unique combination of TCR and UMI appeared more than ten times on average. The study quantitatively compared TCR alpha and beta repertoires across multiple tumor regions, matched nontumor lung and blood in non-small cell lung cancer. Nonsynonymous mutation counts, determined by whole-exome sequencing of tumor tissue, were related to TCR repertoire features. Both alpha and beta chains were TCR-sequenced in hundreds of tumor regions, around 64 matched nontumor lung samples and some 50 PBMC samples obtained at surgery.

The method behind the library was 5' RACE. Sequenced on a NextSeq 500. To allow correction of PCR and sequencing errors, the TCR library protocol tagged every TCR cDNA molecule with a unique molecular identifier. In the original analysis: TCR identification, UMI-based error correction and CDR3 extraction were performed with Decombinator tools. TCRs above a frequency of 2 per 1,000, corresponding to the top 1% of the tumor frequency distribution, were defined as expanded. Rényi diversity was computed with the R vegan package after subsampling each repertoire 100 times to 5,000 TCRs. CDR3 similarity networks were built from amino acid triplet string-kernel similarity, connecting CDR3s with pairwise similarity above 0.82. The public reads were reprocessed in TCRdb via fastp at Q25 and MiXCR, keeping in-frame beta chains. Rows merge per CDR3 protein into single entries with the most common DNA and genes. These V and J calls rely on TCRdb rather than the paper's analysis. For this sample the table gives 95,000 to 120,000 distinct CDR3 sequences, of which 10% to 12% were detected only once. Less than 25% of the sample comes from the top ten.

This clonotype occurred many times. What antigen it recognizes has not been identified. Within one base of it there is no much larger clone, and no base qualities were kept. The time point label for this specimen denotes: blood at routine non-recurrence follow-up after resection. Without any cell sorting, TCR sequencing was performed on whole RNA extracted either from tumor and nontumor lung tissue or from cryopreserved PBMC samples. Only patients for whom sufficient RNA was available from at least two tumor regions were selected for TCR sequencing. Results and caveats for the whole study, not just this receptor: Confirming at a functional level the hypothesis that regional TCRs recognize regional mutations was considered to require additional single-cell paired TCR alpha and beta sequencing. Ubiquitous expanded tumor TCRs were found in blood more often at tumor resection than at routine follow-up. Only roughly 15 patients were included in comparisons of baseline and follow-up blood repertoires.

There are 15 amino acids in the CDR3, from cysteine to phenylalanine inclusive. The entry retains the CDR3 DNA only, 45 bases that are in frame from base 1. Cut back by 3 bases and 5 bases, the V and J ends lie 13 bases apart. The germline V gene provides CDR1 LGHNA and CDR2 YSLEER. This sequence was found in a female donor with early-stage non-small cell lung cancer. The rearranged segments are TRBV4-3 and TRBJ1-4; the D gene is unclear. The input for sequencing was PBMCs, taken at follow-up. The DNA sequence is TGCGCCAGCAGCCAGGGCACCGGTACGAATGAAAAACTGTTTTTT. It translates as CASSQGTGTNEKLFF.